Listed below are T cell receptor beta chains from one sample, sequenced in a study of radiation and T cells in renal cell carcinoma. Repertoires were generated with immunoSEQ multiplex PCR, while TCRdb's copy carries only in-frame clones and drops some. The sample lists around 170,000 clones; 88% were seen once. The sequences come from blood, collected from a patient whose treatment included radiotherapy and nephrectomy. These receptors all come from a woman aged 50 to 60 with renal cell carcinoma. Both conserved end residues are part of each CDR3. The D gene is left open where the match is weak. Not all rows give a size; the values are once, few, many and, for expanded clones, a class.

J: TRBJ1-2
V: TRBV7-2
size: -
D: -
DNA: TGTGCCAGCAGCGCCGCACAGGGTTCTAACTATGGCTACACCTTC
CDR3: CASSAAQGSNYGYTF

J: TRBJ2-1
V: TRBV9
size: -
D: TRBD1
DNA: TGTGCCAGCAGCCCTCTCCGGACAGGGGTGCTGAATGAGCAGTTCTTC
CDR3: CASSPLRTGVLNEQFF

J: TRBJ2-3
V: TRBV7-2
size: -
D: TRBD2
DNA: TGTGCCAGCAGCTTAGCACGGGGGGGCTTAGATACGCAGTATTTT
CDR3: CASSLARGGLDTQYF

J: TRBJ1-5
V: TRBV5-4
size: once
D: -
DNA: TGTGCCAGCAGTATACTTGATCAGCCCCAGCATTTT
CDR3: CASSILDQPQHF

J: TRBJ1-5
V: TRBV7-8
size: -
D: -
DNA: TGTGCCAGCAGCTTAGTCAGGGTTAGCAATCAGCCCCAGCATTTT
CDR3: CASSLVRVSNQPQHF

J: TRBJ1-6
V: TRBV6-5
size: -
D: TRBD1
DNA: TGTGCCAGCAGTTGGACAGGGCAAGTGTCTAATTCACCCCTCCACTTT
CDR3: CASSWTGQVSNSPLHF

J: TRBJ2-1
V: TRBV6-6
size: -
D: TRBD2
DNA: TGTGCCAGCAGTTCAAGCGGGGTTCTTGAGCAGTTCTTC
CDR3: CASSSSGVLEQFF

J: TRBJ2-7
V: TRBV19
size: -
D: -
DNA: TGTGCCAGTAGTATAAATCGGGTCTACGAGCAGTACTTC
CDR3: CASSINRVYEQYF

J: TRBJ2-5
V: TRBV20-1
size: -
D: -
DNA: TGCAGTGTCTCGGACAGAGAGACCCAGTACTTC
CDR3: CSVSDRETQYF

J: TRBJ1-1
V: TRBV2
size: -
D: -
DNA: TGTGCCAGCAGTGTAGTCAGGATGGTGGGGGGTGAAGCTTTCTTT
CDR3: CASSVVRMVGGEAFF

J: TRBJ2-5
V: TRBV5-1
size: -
D: TRBD2
DNA: TGCGCCAGCAGCTTCGGACTAGCGCCTGAGACCCAGTACTTC
CDR3: CASSFGLAPETQYF

J: TRBJ1-1
V: TRBV5-1
size: -
D: -
DNA: TGCGCCAGCAGCTTTGAGCCACACTTGAACACTGAAGCTTTCTTT
CDR3: CASSFEPHLNTEAFF

J: TRBJ2-1
V: TRBV19
size: -
D: -
DNA: TGTGCCAGTAGTTGGGGACTTGGGGAGGATGAGCAGTTCTTC
CDR3: CASSWGLGEDEQFF

J: TRBJ1-6
V: TRBV19
size: -
D: -
DNA: TGTGCCAGTAGTGGGGACATCTATAATTCACCCCTCCACTTT
CDR3: CASSGDIYNSPLHF

J: TRBJ2-7
V: TRBV12-5
size: -
D: -
DNA: TGTGCTAGTGCCCTGATTGACGAGCAGTACTTC
CDR3: CASALIDEQYF

J: TRBJ1-3
V: TRBV6-6
size: -
D: TRBD1
DNA: TGTGCCAGCAGTTACGACAGGGCGGGTGGAAACACCATATATTTT
CDR3: CASSYDRAGGNTIYF

J: TRBJ2-3
V: TRBV10-3
size: -
D: -
DNA: TGTGCCATCAGGGAGGGGGCGTCAGGAGATACGCAGTATTTT
CDR3: CAIREGASGDTQYF

J: TRBJ2-5
V: TRBV18
size: -
D: TRBD1
DNA: TGTGCCAGCTCACCAAGGACAGGGGGAAAGGAGACCCAGTACTTC
CDR3: CASSPRTGGKETQYF

J: TRBJ2-2
V: TRBV11-2
size: -
D: -
DNA: TGTGCCAGCAGCTTAGCCCGTACCGGGGAGCTGTTTTTT
CDR3: CASSLARTGELFF

J: TRBJ1-5
V: TRBV6-6
size: -
D: -
DNA: TGTGCCAGCAGTTACGTTGGCCAGCCCCAGCATTTT
CDR3: CASSYVGQPQHF

J: TRBJ2-3
V: TRBV7-8
size: once
D: -
DNA: TGTGCCAGCCGCCAACTTAGCACAGATACGCAGTATTTT
CDR3: CASRQLSTDTQYF

J: TRBJ2-7
V: TRBV12-2
size: -
D: -
DNA: TGTGCAAGTCGCTTAGCAACGGAACTAGCAGACGAGCAGTACTTC
CDR3: CASRLATELADEQYF

J: TRBJ2-1
V: TRBV7-9
size: -
D: -
DNA: TGTGCCAGCAGCTTGACCTTAGGACACGATGAGCAGTTCTTC
CDR3: CASSLTLGHDEQFF

J: TRBJ2-2
V: TRBV10-2
size: -
D: TRBD2
DNA: TGCGCCAGCAGAGAAGGACTAGCCGGCACCGGGGAGCTGTTTTTT
CDR3: CASREGLAGTGELFF

J: TRBJ2-3
V: TRBV7-9
size: -
D: -
DNA: TGTGCCAGCAGCTTAAACTTGGCGGCAGATACGCAGTATTTT
CDR3: CASSLNLAADTQYF

J: TRBJ2-3
V: TRBV2
size: -
D: TRBD2
DNA: TGTGCCAGCAGGGGTAGCGGGGGGAGGGCAGATACGCAGTATTTT
CDR3: CASRGSGGRADTQYF

J: TRBJ1-5
V: TRBV6-1
size: -
D: -
DNA: TGTGCCAGCAGTGAAGTAGGTCCGCCCCAGCATTTT
CDR3: CASSEVGPPQHF